Listed below are T cell receptor beta chains from one sample, sequenced in a study of T cells in Graves' hyperthyroidism and ophthalmopathy. TCRdb independently ran MiXCR on the multiplex PCR reads; one entry per CDR3 protein. Of around 350,000 distinct CDR3 sequences listed, 25% are singletons. The source material was blood. The receptors originated from a man in his forties or fifties with Graves' hyperthyroidism. CDR3s include the opening cysteine and the closing phenylalanine or tryptophan. A D gene is named only where the DNA matches it firmly. Clone size is not always given. Where it is, it says once, few, many or a class for expanded clones.

V gene	clone size	D gene	J gene	CDR3 DNA	CDR3 protein
TRBV7-8	many	.	TRBJ1-2	TGTGCCAGCAGCTTAGATATCAGAGGGGCGCAGGGCTACACCTTC	CASSLDIRGAQGYTF
TRBV12-3/TRBV12-4	once	.	TRBJ1-1	TGTGCCAGCCAAGAACAGGAGGGGAACACTGAAGCTTTCTTT	CASQEQEGNTEAFF
TRBV18	.	.	TRBJ2-1	TGTGCCAGCACAAACAGGATAAACAATGAGCAGTTCTTC	CASTNRINNEQFF
TRBV10-3	.	.	TRBJ2-7	TGTGCCATCAGTGACGGGTCCTACGAGCAGTACTTC	CAISDGSYEQYF
TRBV25-1	.	TRBD1	TRBJ1-4	TGTGCCAGCAGTGAATACGGGACAGGCAATGAAAAACTGTTTTTT	CASSEYGTGNEKLFF
TRBV24-1	.	TRBD2	TRBJ2-1	TGTGCCACCGCACTAGCGGGAGGGTCTAGCTCCTACAATGAGCAGTTCTTC	CATALAGGSSSYNEQFF
TRBV6-1	.	.	TRBJ1-1	TGTGCCAGCAGTAACCTTGAAGCTTTCTTT	CASSNLEAFF
TRBV10-3	few	TRBD2	TRBJ2-1	TGTGCCATCAGTGCTTTAGCGGGAGGGCCAAATGAGCAGTTCTTC	CAISALAGGPNEQFF
TRBV5-1	many	.	TRBJ1-4	TGCGCCAGCAGCCCAGGCAATAATGAAAAACTGTTTTTT	CASSPGNNEKLFF
TRBV11-2	.	.	TRBJ2-5	TGTGCCAGCAGCTTAGAAAGTGGGGGATATGGGACCCAGTACTTC	CASSLESGGYGTQYF
TRBV5-1	.	.	TRBJ2-7	TGCGCCAGCAGAGACTTCGGGAGCCTCAACGAGCAGTACTTC	CASRDFGSLNEQYF
TRBV5-1	few	.	TRBJ2-7	TGCGCCAGCAGCCTGATCCACACCACCTACGAGCAGTACTTC	CASSLIHTTYEQYF
TRBV5-6	.	TRBD2	TRBJ2-1	TGTGCCAGCAGCTTGACCGGACTAGCGGGATTCAATGAGCAGTTCTTC	CASSLTGLAGFNEQFF
TRBV29-1	few	.	TRBJ2-7	TGCAGCGTTGATTTGACCGGCGGTGAGCAGTACTTC	CSVDLTGGEQYF
TRBV12-3/TRBV12-4	.	.	TRBJ1-2	TGTGCCAGCAGTTTAGATACTTGGCAGGGAAACTATGGCTACACCTTC	CASSLDTWQGNYGYTF